This passage covers 32 T cell receptor beta chains from one sample sequenced in a study of T cell responses to AZD1222 COVID-19 vaccine. This table comes from immunoSEQ multiplex PCR, and its TCRdb copy is limited to in-frame clones, with some not included. The sample includes about 200,000 clones, around 92% of them seen just once. Sample: peripheral blood, taken on day 0 of AZD1222 vaccination. These receptors were obtained from an adult in good health.

The rearrangement links TRBV6-1 to TRBJ1-5; D possibly corresponds to TRBD1 (5 bases). CDR3 length equals 17 residues. Trimming shortened V by 1 base and J by 6 bases, and 19 bases separated the two germline ends. Germline assignment: CDR1 MNHNS and CDR2 SASEGT. CDR3 in DNA: TGTGCCAGCAGTGAAGTCGGGGGAAGGGGCCTGAGTCAGCCCCAGCATTTT. As protein: CASSEVGGRGLSQPQHF.

V is TRBV29-1 and J is TRBJ1-1, with D perhaps matching TRBD1 (5 bases). The CDR3 length is 14 residues. With 7 bases removed from V and 3 bases from J, the gap between germline ends came to 18 bases. Germline CDR1 SQVTM, CDR2 ANQGSEA. The CDR3 nucleotides are TGCAGCGCCAAGCCTCGGGACCTTTACACTGAAGCTTTCTTT. It is translated as CSAKPRDLYTEAFF.

V gene TRBV2 combines with J gene TRBJ1-3; TRBD1 matches at 8 bases. Germline-derived CDR1 and CDR2 are SNHLY and FYNNEI. The CDR3 is 14 amino acids. Trimming at V came to 6 bases and at J to 8 bases, leaving 9 bases not matched to a gene. This CDR3 reads CASSADRAADTIYF. CDR3 DNA: TGTGCCAGCAGCGCGGACAGGGCGGCGGACACCATATATTTT.

The gene calls are TRBV30 and TRBJ2-1; the D call may be TRBD1 or TRBD2 (5 bases each). Germline CDR1 and CDR2: GTSNPN and SVGIG (reference sequence). Trimming removed 7 bases from V and 4 bases from J, with 11 bases in between. This CDR3 has 12 amino acids. The CDR3 protein is CAFTGGYNEQFF. The CDR3 DNA reads as TGTGCCTTTACAGGAGGTTACAATGAGCAGTTCTTC.

This sequence joins TRBV3-1 (or the pseudogene TRBV3-2) and TRBJ2-7; TRBD1 matches at 12 bases. With V trimmed by 4 bases and J by 2 bases, 12 bases remained unmatched. Germline V gene data show CDR1 as LGHDT and CDR2 as YNNKEL (reference sequence). This CDR3 region has 18 residues. The CDR3 DNA sequence: TGTGCCAGCAGCCGGCTGGGGACAGGGGGCAAGAGTACCTACGAGCAGTACTTC. Amino acid sequence: CASSRLGTGGKSTYEQYF.

CDR3 amino acids: CASGLVANTGELFF. CDR3 nucleotides: TGTGCTAGTGGTTTGGTTGCAAACACCGGGGAGCTGTTTTTT. The rearrangement joins TRBV12-5 to TRBJ2-2; no firm D call. V dropped 0 bases and J dropped 2 bases, with 4 bases sitting between them. CDR1 LGHNT and CDR2 FRNRAP come from the germline V gene. CDR3 length: 14 amino acids.

The chain is built from TRBV19 and TRBJ1-2; 11 nucleotides match TRBD1. V was clipped by 5 bases and J by 4 bases; unmatched bases: 6. This CDR3 is 15 amino acids long. Germline CDR1 reads LNHDA; CDR2 reads SQIVND (reference sequence). CDR3 region: CASSGQGAFGYGYTF. DNA of the CDR3: TGTGCCAGTAGTGGACAGGGGGCCTTTGGCTATGGCTACACCTTC.

This clone appeared once. The V gene is TRBV7-9, the J gene TRBJ2-7; 7 positions agree with TRBD1. V shed 5 bases, J shed 3 bases, and the junction held 13 bases outside the gene matches. This CDR3 comprises 16 residues. The germline gives CDR1 SEHNR, CDR2 FQNEAQ (reference sequence). CDR3 in amino acids: CASSHGDRRLIYEQYF. In DNA form, the CDR3 reads TGTGCCAGCAGCCACGGGGACAGAAGATTAATCTACGAGCAGTACTTC.

This chain links TRBV5-6 with TRBJ2-2; a possible D gene is TRBD2 (5 bases). Trimming took 2 bases from V and 6 from J, leaving 14 bases between them. The CDR3 is 15 amino acids. Per germline, CDR1 SGHDT and CDR2 YYEEEE. CDR3 DNA: TGTGCCAGCAGCTTCCCTTCGGACGGGGCCGGGGAGCTGTTTTTT. Its translation: CASSFPSDGAGELFF.

This clone was detected once. The V and J genes are TRBV11-2 and TRBJ2-5; D could derive from TRBD1 or TRBD2 (6 bases each). Trimming removed 5 bases at V and 3 bases at J, with 16 bases between. CDR3 size: 15 residues. CDR1 SGHAT and CDR2 FQNNGV come from the germline V gene. DNA of the CDR3: TGTGCCAGCAGCCGAGAGGGGGACTTAAAAGAGACCCAGTACTTC. Translated, it gives CASSREGDLKETQYF.

This clone was seen only once. This chain uses TRBV6-5 with TRBJ1-2, with 8 bases lining up with TRBD1. The CDR3 extends over 15 amino acids. Germline CDR1 MNHEY, CDR2 SVGAGI. Germline trimming cut 0 bases from V and 5 bases from J; bases unmatched to any gene: 5. The CDR3 is CASSYSAGGNYGYTF. Written as DNA, the CDR3 is TGTGCCAGCAGTTACTCGGCAGGGGGCAATTATGGCTACACCTTC.

The genes are TRBV6-2 or TRBV6-3 and TRBJ1-1, with 8 positions matching TRBD1. CDR3 length equals 14 residues. The V gene's germline CDR1 is MNHEY and CDR2 SVGEGT. V shed 6 bases, J shed 3 bases, and the junction held 6 bases outside the gene matches. The CDR3 protein is CASSSRGRDTEAFF. CDR3 DNA sequence: TGTGCCAGCAGCAGCAGGGGGCGCGACACTGAAGCTTTCTTT.

The chain recombines TRBV19 with TRBJ1-4; 9 positions match TRBD1. With V trimmed by 5 bases and J by 0 bases, 4 bases remained unmatched. The CDR3 is made up of 16 amino acids. Looked up from germline, CDR1 is LNHDA and CDR2 is SQIVND (reference sequence). The chain's CDR3 is CASSPRQGATNEKLFF. The CDR3 DNA reads as TGTGCCAGTAGTCCCAGACAGGGGGCAACTAATGAAAAACTGTTTTTT.

Concerning this clone itself: The same CDR3 arises from other DNA sequences in this sample as well. This sequence joins TRBV9 and TRBJ2-5; D is unclear. The V and J ends lost 0 bases and 1 base respectively, with 4 bases between them. CDR3 length equals 13 residues. In germline, CDR1 is SGDLS, CDR2 YYNGEE. This CDR3 reads CASSVGTQETQYF. CDR3 nucleotides: TGTGCCAGCAGCGTAGGCACCCAAGAGACCCAGTACTTC.

V usage is TRBV7-2 and J usage is TRBJ1-5; no reliable D call. Germline CDR1 reads SGHTA; CDR2 reads FQGNSA. The CDR3 spans 15 residues. V lost 1 base, J lost 2 bases, and 9 bases lay in between. The CDR3 sequence is CASSLEFGGNQPQHF. CDR3 DNA: TGTGCCAGCAGCTTAGAGTTCGGAGGCAATCAGCCCCAGCATTTT.

The V gene is TRBV18, the J gene TRBJ1-1; TRBD1 is a possible D gene (5 bases). Trimming removed 0 bases at V and 4 bases at J, with 9 bases between. Per germline, CDR1 KGHSH and CDR2 LQKENI. The CDR3 spans 14 residues. CDR3 protein: CASSPPGTGTEAFF. The CDR3 bases are TGTGCCAGCTCACCACCAGGGACCGGCACTGAAGCTTTCTTT. The complete variable domain, with remaining parts taken from reference TRBV18 and TRBJ1-1, reads NAGVMQNPRHLVRRRGQEARLRCSPMKGHSHVYWYRQLPEEGLKFMVYLQKENIIDESGMPKERFSAEFPKEGPSILRIQQVVRGDSAAYFCASSPPGTGTEAFFGQGTRLTVV.

The chain carries TRBV30 and TRBJ1-5; TRBD1 aligns across 9 bases. V lost 1 base and J lost 3; bases outside the gene matches: 4. Germline values: CDR1 GTSNPN, CDR2 SVGIG (reference sequence). The CDR3 is 15 amino acids. The CDR3 protein is CAWSDGQGSNQPQHF. The CDR3 DNA reads TGTGCCTGGAGTGATGGACAGGGGTCCAATCAGCCCCAGCATTTT.

This chain uses TRBV19 with TRBJ2-1; D tentatively reads TRBD1 or TRBD2 (5 bases each). CDR1 and CDR2 from the germline V gene are LNHDA and SQIVND (reference sequence). The CDR3 totals 14 residues. Trimming shortened V by 8 bases and J by 4 bases, and 15 bases separated the two germline ends. The CDR3 DNA is TGTGCCAGTCAGACTCAGGGACGGTACAATGAGCAGTTCTTC. Its protein is CASQTQGRYNEQFF.

V is TRBV27 and J is TRBJ2-5, with D perhaps matching TRBD2 (5 bases). The germline gives CDR1 MNHEY, CDR2 SMNVEV (reference sequence). V lost 5 bases to trimming and J lost 1 base, with 11 bases between them. The CDR3 runs 14 residues. The CDR3 spells CASSRGQLQETQYF. CDR3 sequence (DNA): TGTGCCAGCAGTCGAGGGCAACTCCAAGAGACCCAGTACTTC.

This CDR3 reads CASNRDRVDYGYTF. In nucleotides, the CDR3 is TGCGCCAGCAACAGGGACAGAGTTGACTATGGCTACACCTTC. V is TRBV5-1 and J is TRBJ1-2; 7 nucleotides match TRBD1. With 6 bases clipped from V and 3 bases from J, the junction kept 8 bases outside the gene matches. CDR1 SGHRS and CDR2 YFSETQ come from the germline V gene. CDR3 length: 14 residues.

This clone is a singleton in its sample. J is TRBJ2-3 and V is TRBV10-1, with 11 positions matching TRBD2. V lost 0 bases to trimming and J lost 1 base; unmatched junction nucleotides: 0. This CDR3 has 16 amino acids. Germline CDR1 reads WNHNN; CDR2 reads SYGVQD (reference sequence). The CDR3 nucleotides are TGCGCCAGCAGTGAGTCGACTAGCGGGGGCACAGATACGCAGTATTTT. It encodes CASSESTSGGTDTQYF.

The chain links TRBV14 to TRBJ1-5; no firm D call. Germline CDR1 reads SGHDN; CDR2 reads FVKESK. The V end was cut by 1 base, the J end by 2 bases, with 6 bases between. This CDR3 contains 14 residues. The DNA of the CDR3 is TGTGCCAGCAGCCAAGGTCATGGCAATCAGCCCCAGCATTTT. Amino acid sequence: CASSQGHGNQPQHF.

This chain uses TRBV27 with TRBJ1-2; no definite D call. The V end lost 1 base, the J end lost 2 bases, and 11 bases lay between the germline ends. The germline CDR1 and CDR2 sequences are MNHEY and SMNVEV (reference sequence). There are 15 residues in the CDR3. DNA of the CDR3: TGTGCCAGCAGTTTATTAGTCGGCAGGAACTATGGCTACACCTTC. It codes for CASSLLVGRNYGYTF.

The V and J genes are TRBV5-8 and TRBJ2-7; D uncertain. There are 13 residues in the CDR3. Trimming cost V 4 bases and J 0 bases, with 8 bases left between them. CDR1 SGHTS and CDR2 YDEGEE come from the germline V gene. CDR3 sequence: CASSRYASYEQYF. In DNA form, the CDR3 reads TGTGCCAGCAGCAGGTACGCCTCCTACGAGCAGTACTTC.

The chain carries TRBV19 and TRBJ1-5; the D gene is possibly TRBD1 (6 bases). CDR1 is LNHDA, CDR2 SQIVND, per germline (reference sequence). The CDR3 length is 13 residues. Trimming stripped 4 bases from V and 7 bases from J, with 11 bases between. As DNA, the CDR3 is TGTGCCAGTAGTAAATTTCAGGGGCAGCCCCAGCATTTT. Encoded protein: CASSKFQGQPQHF.

This clone has only a few counts. The V gene is TRBV19, the J gene TRBJ1-3; D is ambiguous. The germline gives CDR1 LNHDA, CDR2 SQIVND (reference sequence). The ends were cut back, 3 bases at V and 4 bases at J, with 13 bases in the middle. The CDR3 is made up of 15 amino acids. CDR3 DNA sequence: TGTGCCAGTAGTATCGGCCAGAGATTAGGAAACACCATATATTTT. It is translated as CASSIGQRLGNTIYF.

The chain is built from TRBV2 and TRBJ1-1; D is uncertain. V lost 3 bases and J 0 bases, leaving 11 bases between the germline ends. Germline loops: CDR1 SNHLY, CDR2 FYNNEI. This CDR3 is 15 amino acids long. CDR3 DNA: TGTGCCAGCAGTGAGGAGGACCACATGAACACTGAAGCTTTCTTT. Translating gives CASSEEDHMNTEAFF.

This sequence joins TRBV4-1 and TRBJ2-7; TRBD2 is a possible D gene (7 bases). V was cut by 8 bases and J by 3 bases, with 20 bases left in between. The CDR3 length is 15 residues. Germline V gene data show CDR1 as MGHRA and CDR2 as YSYEKL. The CDR3 DNA is TGCGCCAGCGCGAAGGGTTTCGGGGGGCTCTACGAGCAGTACTTC. This gives the protein CASAKGFGGLYEQYF.

The chain recombines TRBV9 with TRBJ2-3; 11 bases line up with TRBD1. Germline CDR1 and CDR2: SGDLS and YYNGEE. The length of the CDR3 is 16 residues. Trimming at V came to 3 bases and at J to 2 bases, leaving 5 bases not matched to a gene. CDR3 loop: CASSARTGGNTDTQYF. CDR3 nucleotides: TGTGCCAGCAGCGCGAGGACAGGGGGCAACACAGATACGCAGTATTTT.

The chain has TRBV19 and TRBJ1-1; 9 bases are a match to TRBD1. Per the germline V gene, CDR1 is LNHDA and CDR2 is SQIVND (reference sequence). The ends lost 4 bases at V and 4 bases at J; junction bases unmatched: 4. This CDR3 is 14 amino acids long. The CDR3 loop reads CASSRGQGSTEAFF. DNA for the CDR3: TGTGCCAGTAGTAGGGGACAGGGTAGCACTGAAGCTTTCTTT.

On this clone itself: This sample also contains other DNA sequences that code for the same CDR3. The chain uses TRBV3-1 (or the pseudogene TRBV3-2) and TRBJ1-5; D gene uncertain. CDR3 length: 12 amino acids. Per the germline V gene, CDR1 is LGHDT and CDR2 is YNNKEL (reference sequence). V was pared by 1 base and J by 7 bases, with 5 bases between. CDR3 nucleotides: TGTGCCAGCAGCCAAGGGGAGCAGCCCCAGCATTTT. It translates to CASSQGEQPQHF.

This clone was picked up a small number of times. The chain has TRBV9 and TRBJ1-2, with 7 bases identical to TRBD1. CDR3 length: 15 residues. The V segment lost 4 bases and the J segment 6 bases; nucleotides outside the gene matches: 12. Germline CDR1 SGDLS, CDR2 YYNGEE. The CDR3 DNA sequence: TGTGCCAGCAGCCCGGGACAGATTTACCCGGATGGCTACACCTTC. Translated, it gives CASSPGQIYPDGYTF.